The 3 T cell receptor beta chains below all came from one sample that was sequenced in a study of blood T cell repertoires in COVID-19. Only in-frame clones appear in the TCRdb table, and some are missing; sequencing was by immunoSEQ multiplex PCR. The data show 300,000 or so clones, around 84% seen once. The sample taken for sequencing was peripheral blood. The origin of the receptors is a man between 65 and 80 years old with acute or convalescent COVID-19.

The rearrangement links TRBV5-1 to TRBJ2-5, with D tentatively TRBD2 (5 bases). With 6 bases removed from V and 1 base from J, the gap between germline ends came to 16 bases. Germline V CDR1 and CDR2: SGHRS, YFSETQ. The CDR3 sequence is 15 residues long. In DNA form, the CDR3 reads TGCGCCAGCAATCATAAAGGGAGCTTCCAAGAGACCCAGTACTTC. Amino acid sequence: CASNHKGSFQETQYF.

The rearrangement uses TRBV29-1 and TRBJ1-2; perhaps TRBD1 as D (6 bases). The length of the CDR3 is 16 residues. The germline gives CDR1 SQVTM, CDR2 ANQGSEA. V dropped 6 bases and J dropped 8 bases, with 28 bases sitting between them. CDR3 coding DNA: TGCAGCGTGGATGAGGGCAGGGGCTCCCGACAACGGGGCTACACCTTC. Residues: CSVDEGRGSRQRGYTF.

The chain carries TRBV18 and TRBJ1-1; the D gene is possibly TRBD1 (6 bases). The CDR3 runs 15 residues. Germline V gene data show CDR1 as KGHSH and CDR2 as LQKENI. V was pared by 3 bases and J by 6 bases, with 17 bases between. CDR3: CASSPLQGSGSEAFF. In DNA form, the CDR3 reads TGTGCCAGCTCACCTTTACAGGGTAGTGGTTCTGAAGCTTTCTTT.